A single sample is the source of the 21 T cell receptor beta chains below, sequenced in a study of blood T cell repertoires in COVID-19. Assay used: immunoSEQ multiplex PCR; TCRdb lists only in-frame clones, some missing. This table has some 250,000 clones, around nine tenths appearing once. Sequenced sample: peripheral blood. The origin of the receptors is a woman in her 40s who had recovered from COVID-19.

The chain employs TRBV15 and TRBJ2-3; 11 bases line up with TRBD2. There are 16 residues in the CDR3. The germline CDR1 and CDR2 sequences are LNHNV and YYDKDF (reference sequence). The V segment lost 4 bases and the J segment 4 bases; nucleotides outside the gene matches: 7. The CDR3 is CATSKPGLAVADTQYF. CDR3 DNA: TGTGCCACCAGCAAACCGGGACTAGCGGTCGCAGATACGCAGTATTTT.

This chain connects TRBV18 to TRBJ1-1; D uncertain. V was clipped by 3 bases and J by 4 bases, with 6 bases between them. This CDR3 spans 12 amino acids. Germline CDR1 KGHSH, CDR2 LQKENI. The CDR3 DNA reads TGTGCCAGCTCACCTGACATCACTGAAGCTTTCTTT. It yields the protein CASSPDITEAFF.

V is TRBV7-9 and J is TRBJ2-7; possibly TRBD1 for D (6 bases). This CDR3 has 16 amino acids. Trimming removed 5 bases at V and 1 base at J, with 18 bases between. Germline V gene lookup returns CDR1 SEHNR and CDR2 FQNEAQ (reference sequence). In DNA form, the CDR3 reads TGTGCCAGCAGCCCCCCGTGGGTGGGGGCGTCCTACGAGCAGTACTTC. It translates to CASSPPWVGASYEQYF.

The gene calls are TRBV11-2 and TRBJ2-1, with 8 bases that match TRBD2. The CDR3 sequence is 16 residues long. The germline CDR1 and CDR2 sequences are SGHAT and FQNNGV. Trimming at V came to 4 bases and at J to 0 bases, leaving 5 bases not matched to a gene. The chain's CDR3 is CASSSGGRSSYNEQFF. The CDR3 DNA is TGTGCCAGCAGCTCGGGCGGGAGGTCCTCCTACAATGAGCAGTTCTTC.

The chain employs TRBV5-4 and TRBJ2-7; 8 bases match TRBD2. The CDR3 sequence is 15 residues long. V was pared by 4 bases and J by 1 base, with 7 bases of the junction left unmatched. Germline CDR1 reads SGHNT; CDR2 reads YYREEE (reference sequence). CDR3 nucleotide sequence: TGTGCCAGCAGCCCGGGGGGGCGGGCGTCCTACGAGCAGTACTTC. Translated: CASSPGGRASYEQYF.

The rearrangement uses TRBV15 and TRBJ2-7; 10 bases map to TRBD2. This CDR3 spans 17 amino acids. Trimming cost V 0 bases and J 3 bases; bases outside gene matches: 8. CDR1 is LNHNV, CDR2 YYDKDF, per germline (reference sequence). The CDR3 loop reads CATSRDPAGGPSYEQYF. CDR3 in DNA: TGTGCCACCAGCAGAGATCCAGCGGGAGGGCCCAGCTACGAGCAGTACTTC. Looking up the rest from reference TRBV15 and TRBJ2-7 gives the full variable domain: DAMVIQNPRYQVTQFGKPVTLSCSQTLNHNVMYWYQQKSSQAPKLLFHYYDKDFNNEADTPDNFQSRRPNTSFCFLDIRSPGLGDTAMYLCATSRDPAGGPSYEQYFGPGTRLTVT.

The genes are TRBV27 and TRBJ2-7; 8 bases are a match to TRBD1. CDR1 and CDR2 from the germline V gene are MNHEY and SMNVEV (reference sequence). V was pared by 2 bases and J by 2 bases, with 5 bases of the junction left unmatched. The CDR3 is 15 amino acids. The CDR3 is CASSLGRTGPYEQYF. The CDR3 nucleotides are TGTGCCAGCAGTTTAGGCCGGACAGGGCCCTACGAGCAGTACTTC.

The chain has TRBV5-6 and TRBJ2-1, with a weak D call TRBD2 (6 bases). Trimming pared 0 bases from V and 6 bases from J, leaving 25 bases between. Per germline, CDR1 SGHDT and CDR2 YYEEEE. The CDR3 is 19 amino acids. CDR3 protein: CASSLGRATTSWLVNEQFF. CDR3 nucleotide sequence: TGTGCCAGCAGCTTGGGGAGGGCCACAACTAGTTGGTTGGTCAATGAGCAGTTCTTC.

The chain employs TRBV10-3 and TRBJ1-1; weak D call: TRBD1 (6 bases). The CDR3 is 14 residues long. Deletions cut 8 bases from V and 4 bases from J, with 17 bases between. CDR1 is ENHRY and CDR2 is SYGVKD in the germline V gene. CDR3 in DNA: TGTGCCATCGCGGGGGGCAGGGAGGGCACTGAAGCTTTCTTT. Translating gives CAIAGGREGTEAFF.

The rearrangement links TRBV6-6 to TRBJ1-1; 12 bases line up with TRBD1. The CDR3 has 16 residues. V trimming: 6 bases; J trimming: 5 bases; junction bases outside the gene matches: 10. Germline loops: CDR1 MNHNY, CDR2 SVGAGI (reference sequence). CDR3 amino acids: CASSRGQGAVGTEAFF. DNA for the CDR3: TGTGCCAGCAGCCGGGGACAGGGGGCGGTGGGGACTGAAGCTTTCTTT.

This clone was observed a handful of times. V is TRBV27 and J is TRBJ1-1; 8 positions agree with TRBD1. The germline CDR1 and CDR2 sequences are MNHEY and SMNVEV (reference sequence). The J segment lost 6 bases and the V segment lost 5 bases, leaving 14 bases of the junction unmatched. The CDR3 has 16 residues. The CDR3 nucleotides are TGTGCCAGCAGTCCCAAGGGCGACAGGGGAGGCGCTGAAGCTTTCTTT. This codes for CASSPKGDRGGAEAFF.

The chain has TRBV20-1 and TRBJ1-2; D unresolved. Looked up from germline, CDR1 is DFQATT and CDR2 is SNEGSKA (reference sequence). CDR3 length: 10 amino acids. V gave up 4 bases and J gave up 4 bases, with 4 bases separating them. The CDR3 is CSANTYGYTF. CDR3 nucleotides: TGCAGTGCTAACACCTATGGCTACACCTTC.

The genes are TRBV28 and TRBJ2-3; 12 positions agree with TRBD2. Germline V gene sequence: CDR1 MDHEN, CDR2 SYDVKM. CDR3 length: 13 residues. The V and J ends lost 6 bases and 6 bases, in that order; junction bases with no gene match: 1. The CDR3 sequence: CASRGLAGDTQYF. CDR3 nucleotide sequence: TGTGCCAGCAGGGGACTAGCGGGCGATACGCAGTATTTT. The variable domain in full, completed from reference TRBV28 and TRBJ2-3, reads DVKVTQSSRYLVKRTGEKVFLECVQDMDHENMFWYRQDPGLGLRLIYFSYDVKMKEKGDIPEGYSVSREKKERFSLILESASTNQTSMYLCASRGLAGDTQYFGPGTRLTVL.

The V call is TRBV9, the J call TRBJ2-7; 12 nucleotides agree with TRBD2. V gave up 0 bases and J gave up 6 bases; unmatched junction bases: 4. The V gene's germline CDR1 is SGDLS and CDR2 YYNGEE. The CDR3 loop spans 15 amino acids. CDR3 in amino acids: CASSVGASGRVEQYF. The CDR3 DNA follows: TGTGCCAGCAGCGTAGGGGCTAGCGGGAGGGTCGAGCAGTACTTC. The full variable domain, completed using reference TRBV9 and TRBJ2-7, is DSGVTQTPKHLITATGQRVTLRCSPRSGDLSVYWYQQSLDQGLQFLIQYYNGEERAKGNILERFSAQQFPDLHSELNLSSLELGDSALYFCASSVGASGRVEQYFGPGTRLTVT.

The chain combines TRBV7-8 with TRBJ1-2; 7 bases map to TRBD1. The CDR3 is 14 amino acids. V was clipped by 5 bases and J by 8 bases; unmatched bases: 11. Per germline, CDR1 SGHVS and CDR2 FQNEAQ. Here the CDR3 reads CASSNQGKGAGYTF. The CDR3 nucleotides read TGTGCCAGCAGCAATCAGGGGAAGGGGGCGGGCTACACCTTC.

This rearrangement joins TRBV30 to TRBJ2-1, with 11 positions matching TRBD2. The germline gives CDR1 GTSNPN, CDR2 SVGIG (reference sequence). Unmatched junction bases numbered 7, after V lost 3 bases and J lost 9 bases. The CDR3 is made up of 14 amino acids. CDR3: CAWRGSGRATEQFF. The CDR3 DNA follows: TGTGCCTGGAGGGGTAGCGGGAGGGCCACTGAGCAGTTCTTC. Using reference TRBV30 and TRBJ2-1 for the parts outside the CDR3, the full variable domain is SQTIHQWPATLVQPVGSPLSLECTVEGTSNPNLYWYRQAAGRGLQLLFYSVGIGQISSEVPQNLSASRPQDRQFILSSKKLLLSDSGFYLCAWRGSGRATEQFFGPGTRLTVL.

This clone was counted a single time. The rearrangement links TRBV25-1 to TRBJ1-1; D ambiguous. The CDR3 is 15 residues long. V was pared by 6 bases and J by 1 base, with 15 bases between. Germline CDR1 MGHDK, CDR2 SYGVNS. The chain's CDR3 is CASSRPGWGNTEAFF. DNA for the CDR3: TGTGCCAGCAGCCGCCCGGGGTGGGGGAACACTGAAGCTTTCTTT.

The chain couples TRBV29-1 to TRBJ1-1; 7 nucleotides align to TRBD1. CDR3 length: 12 amino acids. Germline CDR1 reads SQVTM; CDR2 reads ANQGSEA. CDR3 in amino acids: CSTEAGGTEAFF. CDR3 nucleotides: TGCAGTACCGAGGCAGGGGGGACTGAAGCTTTCTTT.

The chain employs TRBV18 and TRBJ1-1; D possibly corresponds to TRBD1 (5 bases). V was shortened by 6 bases and J by 1 base, with 9 bases between the two germline ends. The germline CDR1 and CDR2 sequences are KGHSH and LQKENI. The CDR3 length is 13 residues. CDR3: CASSSQGNTEAFF. The CDR3 coding sequence is TGTGCCAGCTCCTCCCAGGGGAACACTGAAGCTTTCTTT.

The chain's CDR3 is CASSIAGGPYNEQFF. The CDR3 DNA sequence: TGTGCCAGTAGTATAGCGGGAGGGCCTTACAATGAGCAGTTCTTC. This chain connects TRBV19 to TRBJ2-1; TRBD2 matches 8 bases. After removal of 1 base from V and 4 bases from J, the junction contained 3 bases not matched to a gene. The CDR3 has 15 residues. Germline CDR1 and CDR2: LNHDA and SQIVND (reference sequence).

With respect to this clone: Additional DNA sequences in this sample encode the identical CDR3. The gene calls are TRBV7-9 and TRBJ2-5, with D perhaps matching TRBD2 (6 bases). The germline V gene has CDR1 SEHNR and CDR2 FQNEAQ (reference sequence). This CDR3 is built from 14 residues. With 1 base removed from V and 2 bases from J, the gap between germline ends came to 8 bases. CDR3: CASSLVGGQETQYF. CDR3 coding DNA: TGTGCCAGCAGCTTAGTGGGGGGTCAAGAGACCCAGTACTTC.